The present entry profiles one TCR beta chain with its context. The entry originates in a study of blood T cell repertoires in COVID-19. Here immunoSEQ multiplex PCR was the method, and the copy in TCRdb shows in-frame clones only, minus some. The sample carries 280,000 or so clones, about four fifths recorded once. Germline-derived CDR1 and CDR2 are KGHSH and LQKENI. This CDR3 comprises 14 residues. V gave up 3 bases and J gave up 7 bases, with 16 bases separating them. The TCR was taken from a woman aged 45-59 years who had recovered from COVID-19. The rearrangement links TRBV18 to TRBJ2-7, with unresolved D. Sequences were obtained from peripheral blood. CDR3 DNA: TGTGCCAGCTCACCCCCCCAAAGCACGGGTGAGCAGTACTTC. This sequence encodes CASSPPQSTGEQYF.